This T cell receptor beta chain was sequenced during a study of cytomegalovirus exposure and HLA in healthy donors. Study-wide results and caveats: Later analysis showed most CMV-associated TCR beta chains appearing HLA-restricted.

Remarks on this clone: Its antigen remains unknown.

The ends were cut back, 6 bases at V and 8 bases at J, with 14 bases in the middle. The CDR3 is made up of 12 amino acids. Germline CDR1 SGDLS, CDR2 YYNGEE. At the time of sampling, donors were nominally healthy, though unrecorded immune exposures were likely. Vbeta (60) and Jbeta (13) primers were used in the PCR. Under the authors' procedure: The authors later counted about 80 million unique TCR beta chains, some 11 million of them shared. Measured with immunoSEQ multiplex PCR; TCRdb has only the in-frame clones, and not every one. V and J calls and clone size are given by that table; D and trimming were obtained from the DNA. The sample consists of some 65,000 clones, roughly 80% of them appearing once.

The sequence was collected from a girl aged 5-17 years in good health and CMV-seropositive. The chain combines TRBV9 with TRBJ1-2, with D perhaps matching TRBD1 (5 bases). The sequencing sample was made of PBMCs. CDR3 sequence reads: CASNRGSHGYTF. The CDR3 DNA reads as TGTGCCAGCAACCGGGGGTCCCACGGCTACACCTTC.